Listed below are T cell receptor beta chains from one sample, sequenced in a study of shared clonotypes between healthy human individuals. The table came from immunoSEQ multiplex PCR; TCRdb's copy has only in-frame clones and leaves some out. The sample yields about 1.5 million clones, 95% to 99% seen once. Material: naive CD4+ T cells sorted from blood. These receptors were taken from a man aged 25 to 45 in good health. The CDR3 runs from the conserved cysteine through the conserved F or W. The D gene is left open where the match is weak. Clone size appears in some rows only: once, few, many, or a class for an expanded clone.

.,.,TRBV7-9,TRBJ1-2,CASSLAQVPGKIDGYTF,TGTGCCAGCAGCTTAGCGCAGGTTCCGGGGAAGATCGATGGCTACACCTTC
.,TRBD2,TRBV4-2,TRBJ2-5,CASSHGLASMVETQYF,TGTGCCAGCAGCCACGGACTAGCGAGCATGGTGGAGACCCAGTACTTC
.,TRBD1,TRBV2,TRBJ2-7,CASRARTGVYEQYF,TGTGCCAGCAGAGCCCGGACAGGTGTCTACGAGCAGTACTTC
.,.,TRBV29-1,TRBJ1-1,CSVLGGKIGAFF,TGCAGCGTCCTAGGGGGGAAAATTGGAGCTTTCTTT
.,.,TRBV5-1,TRBJ2-2,CASSLKGVGELFF,TGCGCCAGCAGCTTGAAGGGAGTCGGGGAGCTGTTTTTT
once,.,TRBV19,TRBJ2-1,CASRRLGLTVDEQFF,TGTGCCAGTCGTAGACTAGGTTTGACGGTCGATGAGCAGTTCTTC
.,.,TRBV29-1,TRBJ2-5,CSVGRWSETQYF,TGCAGCGTTGGGCGCTGGTCTGAGACCCAGTACTTC
.,.,TRBV7-3,TRBJ1-2,CASSPDGRSNYGYTF,TGTGCCAGCAGCCCAGATGGAAGAAGCAACTATGGCTACACCTTC
.,TRBD1,TRBV5-1,TRBJ2-5,CASSLGRRQGEETQYF,TGCGCCAGCAGCTTGGGCCGGAGACAGGGGGAAGAGACCCAGTACTTC
.,TRBD2,TRBV18,TRBJ2-1,CASSLKTSGIGGSYNEQFF,TGTGCCAGCTCACTTAAGACTAGCGGGATCGGTGGGTCCTACAATGAGCAGTTCTTC
.,TRBD1,TRBV28,TRBJ1-5,CASSQIDRDNQPQHF,TGTGCCAGCAGTCAGATCGACAGGGACAATCAGCCCCAGCATTTT
.,.,TRBV11-2,TRBJ2-7,CASSLTGHRNSEQYF,TGTGCCAGCAGCTTAACTGGACACCGAAACTCCGAGCAGTACTTC
once,.,TRBV21-1,TRBJ1-3,CASSKASREPSGNTIYF,TGTGCCAGCAGCAAAGCTAGCAGGGAACCCTCTGGAAACACCATATATTTT
.,.,TRBV4-2,TRBJ2-3,CASSQTSPTDTQYF,TGTGCCAGCAGCCAGACCAGCCCTACAGATACGCAGTATTTT
.,.,TRBV11-2,TRBJ2-7,CASSLELASSYEQYF,TGTGCCAGCAGCTTAGAACTAGCTAGCTCCTACGAGCAGTACTTC
.,TRBD2,TRBV9,TRBJ2-1,CASSTGLAGRLYNEQFF,TGTGCCAGCAGCACAGGACTAGCGGGACGCCTCTACAATGAGCAGTTCTTC
.,.,TRBV27,TRBJ1-1,CASSYSGVNTEAFF,TGTGCCAGCAGCTATTCAGGGGTTAACACTGAAGCTTTCTTT
.,TRBD1,TRBV10-3,TRBJ1-3,CAISTGGGNTIYF,TGTGCCATCAGCACAGGGGGTGGAAACACCATATATTTT
.,TRBD1,TRBV28,TRBJ2-7,CASSHRGPQGTYEQYF,TGTGCCAGCAGTCACAGGGGGCCACAAGGGACCTACGAGCAGTACTTC
.,TRBD1,TRBV6-5,TRBJ2-1,CASSTAGQGFDEQFF,TGTGCCAGCAGTACCGCGGGACAGGGTTTCGATGAGCAGTTCTTC
.,.,TRBV25-1,TRBJ2-3,CASSAGSSLHTDTQYF,TGTGCCAGCAGTGCCGGGTCCTCCTTGCACACAGATACGCAGTATTTT
.,TRBD2,TRBV7-9,TRBJ2-1,CASSPGLDYNEQFF,TGTGCCAGCAGCCCCGGACTAGATTACAATGAGCAGTTCTTC
.,.,TRBV5-5,TRBJ1-5,CASSPGGGLGNQPQHF,TGTGCCAGCAGCCCCGGTGGGGGTCTTGGTAATCAGCCCCAGCATTTT
.,.,TRBV28,TRBJ1-5,CASSLARYSNQPQHF,TGTGCCAGCAGTCTCGCAAGATATAGCAATCAGCCCCAGCATTTT
.,.,TRBV7-3,TRBJ2-5,CASSSSAPGWETQYF,TGTGCCAGCAGCTCCTCGGCCCCAGGCTGGGAGACCCAGTACTTC
.,TRBD1,TRBV20-1,TRBJ2-1,CSAEQGNEQFF,TGCAGTGCTGAACAGGGGAATGAGCAGTTCTTC
.,.,TRBV27,TRBJ1-5,CASSLASGSNQPQHF,TGTGCCAGCAGTTTGGCCAGTGGGAGCAATCAGCCCCAGCATTTT
.,.,TRBV27,TRBJ2-1,CASSLSRDLNEQFF,TGTGCCAGCAGTTTATCTAGGGACCTCAATGAGCAGTTCTTC
.,.,TRBV19,TRBJ2-2,CASSIRAGNTGELFF,TGTGCCAGTAGTATTAGAGCGGGGAACACCGGGGAGCTGTTTTTT
.,.,TRBV27,TRBJ1-2,CASSSLPQLVVLGYTF,TGTGCCAGCAGTTCCCTCCCTCAGTTGGTGGTTCTCGGCTACACCTTC
.,.,TRBV5-4,TRBJ2-3,CASTRISGSTDTQYF,TGTGCCAGCACCCGGATAAGCGGAAGCACAGATACGCAGTATTTT
.,TRBD1,TRBV27,TRBJ2-7,CASSPPWGQGGTEQYF,TGTGCCAGCAGCCCCCCGTGGGGACAGGGAGGGACGGAGCAGTACTTC
.,.,TRBV29-1,TRBJ2-5,CSVGMMGQTQYF,TGCAGCGTCGGGATGATGGGACAGACCCAGTACTTC
.,TRBD2,TRBV30,TRBJ2-3,CAWSVLAGEAAQYF,TGTGCCTGGAGTGTACTAGCGGGAGAGGCAGCGCAGTATTTT
.,.,TRBV7-8,TRBJ2-7,CASSLAHTAYEQYF,TGTGCCAGCAGCTTAGCGCACACCGCCTACGAGCAGTACTTC
.,TRBD1,TRBV27,TRBJ1-4,CASSLRGRQGVGDEKLFF,TGTGCCAGCAGTTTAAGGGGGAGACAGGGGGTCGGGGATGAAAAACTGTTTTTT
.,.,TRBV18,TRBJ2-5,CASSPSEETQYF,TGTGCCAGCTCACCAAGCGAGGAGACCCAGTACTTC
.,TRBD2,TRBV9,TRBJ2-7,CASSVEKRESSYEQYF,TGTGCCAGCAGCGTAGAGAAGCGGGAAAGCTCCTACGAGCAGTACTTC
.,.,TRBV9,TRBJ1-1,CASSINTGDTEAFF,TGTGCCAGCAGCATCAATACAGGTGACACTGAAGCTTTCTTT
.,.,TRBV6-5,TRBJ1-1,CASSWGGANTEAFF,TGTGCCAGCAGTTGGGGGGGAGCGAACACTGAAGCTTTCTTT
few,.,TRBV30,TRBJ2-4,CAWSPVENIQYF,TGTGCCTGGAGTCCAGTAGAAAACATTCAGTACTTC
.,TRBD2,TRBV6-1,TRBJ2-1,CASSVGLAGVDEQFF,TGTGCCAGCAGTGTGGGACTAGCGGGAGTGGATGAGCAGTTCTTC
.,TRBD2,TRBV5-4,TRBJ2-7,CASSLRTSGRTPYEQYF,TGTGCCAGCAGCTTAAGGACTAGCGGGAGGACCCCCTACGAGCAGTACTTC
.,TRBD1,TRBV18,TRBJ2-1,CASSPPDRVAYNEQFF,TGTGCCAGCTCACCTCCCGACAGGGTGGCTTACAATGAGCAGTTCTTC
.,.,TRBV7-9,TRBJ1-2,CASSLSHRFVYGYTF,TGTGCCAGCAGCTTAAGCCACAGATTCGTCTATGGCTACACCTTC
.,TRBD1,TRBV19,TRBJ1-5,CASSRKTGVGQPQHF,TGTGCCAGTAGCAGAAAGACAGGGGTGGGTCAGCCCCAGCATTTT
once,.,TRBV7-7,TRBJ2-5,CASSQQGRVEETQYF,TGTGCTAGCAGCCAGCAGGGGCGGGTAGAAGAGACCCAGTACTTC
.,TRBD2,TRBV14,TRBJ2-7,CASSQSLAGESSYEQYF,TGTGCCAGCAGCCAATCTCTAGCGGGAGAGAGCTCCTACGAGCAGTACTTC
.,TRBD1,TRBV7-2,TRBJ1-5,CASTPSGTGNQPQHF,TGTGCCAGCACCCCGTCCGGGACAGGCAATCAGCCCCAGCATTTT